There are many counts of the clone carrying this T cell receptor (beta chain). Libraries of TCR beta came from quantitative 5'-RACE with molecular barcodes. TCRdb redid the calling of the 5' RACE reads with MiXCR, one entry per CDR3 protein. The data hold 200,000 to 300,000 distinct CDR3 sequences, with around 7.8% observed a single time. Germline V CDR1 and CDR2: SGHKS, YYEKEE (reference sequence). Trimming at V came to 3 bases and at J to 7 bases, leaving 4 bases not matched to a gene. This CDR3 is 14 amino acids long. This sample was taken from a study of CD8 T cells in ankylosing spondylitis. Material: blood, either unsorted or a sorted T cell fraction (not recorded which). The TCR sequence derives from a male donor with ankylosing spondylitis or in good health (not recorded which). V gene TRBV5-5 combines with J gene TRBJ1-2, with 12 bases fitting TRBD1. DNA of the CDR3: TGTGCCAGCAGCTCATGGGACAGGGGGCTTGGCTACACCTTC. Translated, it gives CASSSWDRGLGYTF.